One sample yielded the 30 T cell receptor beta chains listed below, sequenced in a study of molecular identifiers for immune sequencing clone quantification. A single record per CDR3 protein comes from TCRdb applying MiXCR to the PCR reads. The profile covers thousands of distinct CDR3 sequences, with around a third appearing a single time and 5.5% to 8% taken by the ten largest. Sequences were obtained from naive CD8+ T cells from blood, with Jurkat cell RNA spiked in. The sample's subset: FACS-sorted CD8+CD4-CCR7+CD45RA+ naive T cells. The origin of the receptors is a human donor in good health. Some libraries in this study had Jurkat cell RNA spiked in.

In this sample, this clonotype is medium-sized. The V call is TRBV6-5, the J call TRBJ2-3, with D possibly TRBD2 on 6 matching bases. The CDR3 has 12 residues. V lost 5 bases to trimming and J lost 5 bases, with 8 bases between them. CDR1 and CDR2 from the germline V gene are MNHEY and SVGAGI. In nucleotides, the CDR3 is TGTGCCAGCAGTACGGGAGTAGATACGCAGTATTTT. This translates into CASSTGVDTQYF.

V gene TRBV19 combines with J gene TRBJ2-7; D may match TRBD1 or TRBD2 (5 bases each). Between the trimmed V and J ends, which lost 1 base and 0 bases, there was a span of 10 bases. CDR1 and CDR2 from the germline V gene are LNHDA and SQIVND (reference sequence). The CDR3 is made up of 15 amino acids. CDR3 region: CASSIGPGSSYEQYF. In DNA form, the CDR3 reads TGTGCCAGTAGTATAGGGCCAGGGAGCTCCTACGAGCAGTACTTC.

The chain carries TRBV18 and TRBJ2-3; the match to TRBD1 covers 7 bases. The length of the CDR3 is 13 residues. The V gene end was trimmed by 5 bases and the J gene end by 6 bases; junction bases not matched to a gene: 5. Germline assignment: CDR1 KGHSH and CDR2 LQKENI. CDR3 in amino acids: CASSGTGADTQYF. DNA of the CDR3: TGTGCCAGCTCAGGAACAGGGGCGGATACGCAGTATTTT.

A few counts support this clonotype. CDR3 amino acids: CASSFFFPQVTYGYTF. In DNA, the CDR3 is TGCGCCAGCAGCTTCTTTTTCCCACAAGTAACCTATGGCTACACCTTC. The V call is TRBV5-1, the J call TRBJ1-2; D not certain. The CDR3 has 16 residues. Germline V CDR1 and CDR2: SGHRS, YFSETQ. Trimming removed 2 bases at V and 4 bases at J, with 18 bases between.

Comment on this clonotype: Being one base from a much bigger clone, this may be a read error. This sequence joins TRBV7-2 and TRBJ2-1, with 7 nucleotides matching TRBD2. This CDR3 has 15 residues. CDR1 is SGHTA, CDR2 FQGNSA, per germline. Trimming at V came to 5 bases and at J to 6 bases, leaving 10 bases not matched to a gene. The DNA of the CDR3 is TGTGCCAGCAGCCCCGGACTAGTTCGTCTCAATGAGCAGTTCTTC. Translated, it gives CASSPGLVRLNEQFF.

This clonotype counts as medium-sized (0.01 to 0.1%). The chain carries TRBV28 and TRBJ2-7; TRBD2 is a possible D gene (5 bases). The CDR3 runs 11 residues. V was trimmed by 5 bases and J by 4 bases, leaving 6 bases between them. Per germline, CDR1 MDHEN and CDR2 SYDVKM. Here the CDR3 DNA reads TGTGCCAGCAGTCGGGGTTACGAGCAGTACTTC. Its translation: CASSRGYEQYF.

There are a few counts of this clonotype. The CDR3 nucleotides are TGTGCCAGCAATCCGGGACAGGGATACAATGAGCAGTTCTTC. It is translated as CASNPGQGYNEQFF. This chain joins TRBV12-3 or TRBV12-4 and TRBJ2-1; 9 bases are shared with TRBD1. J lost 4 bases, V lost 7 bases, and 5 bases had no gene match. This CDR3 contains 14 residues.

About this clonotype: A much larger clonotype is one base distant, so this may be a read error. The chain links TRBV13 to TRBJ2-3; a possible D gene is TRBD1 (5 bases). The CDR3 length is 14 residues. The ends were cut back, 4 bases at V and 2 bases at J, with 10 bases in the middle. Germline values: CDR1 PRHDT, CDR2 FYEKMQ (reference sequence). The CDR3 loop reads CASSYRQSTDTQYF. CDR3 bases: TGTGCCAGCAGCTATAGACAGTCCACAGATACGCAGTATTTT.

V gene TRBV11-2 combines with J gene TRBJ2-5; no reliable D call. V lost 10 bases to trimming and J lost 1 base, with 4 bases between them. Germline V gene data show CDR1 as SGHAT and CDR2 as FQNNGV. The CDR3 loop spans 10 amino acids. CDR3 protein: CATSQETQYF. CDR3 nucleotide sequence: TGTGCCACCTCCCAAGAGACCCAGTACTTC.

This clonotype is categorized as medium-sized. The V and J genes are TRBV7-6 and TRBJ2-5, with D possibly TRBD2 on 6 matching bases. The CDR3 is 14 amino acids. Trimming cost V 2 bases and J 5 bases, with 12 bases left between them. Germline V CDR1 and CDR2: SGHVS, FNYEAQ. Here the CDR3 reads CASSLRPGGETQYF. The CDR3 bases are TGTGCCAGCAGCTTAAGGCCTGGAGGGGAGACCCAGTACTTC. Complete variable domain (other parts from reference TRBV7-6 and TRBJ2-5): GAGVSQSPRYKVTKRGQDVALRCDPISGHVSLYWYRQALGQGPEFLTYFNYEAQQDKSGLPNDRFSAERPEGSISTLTIQRTEQRDSAMYRCASSLRPGGETQYFGPGTRLLVL.

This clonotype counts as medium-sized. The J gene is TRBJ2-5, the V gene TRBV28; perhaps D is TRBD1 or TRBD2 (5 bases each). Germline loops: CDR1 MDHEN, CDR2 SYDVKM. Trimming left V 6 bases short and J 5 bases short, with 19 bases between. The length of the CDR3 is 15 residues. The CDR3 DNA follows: TGTGCCAGCAGCTCCGGGACGGCGGGCCGGGAGACCCAGTACTTC. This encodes CASSSGTAGRETQYF.

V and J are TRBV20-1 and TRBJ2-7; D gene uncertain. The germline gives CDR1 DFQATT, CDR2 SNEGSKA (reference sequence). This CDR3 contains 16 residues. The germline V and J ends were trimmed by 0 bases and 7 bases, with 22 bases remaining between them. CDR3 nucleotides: TGCAGTGCTAGAGATCTAGGTCAGTCCCTTTTCTGGGAGCAGTACTTC. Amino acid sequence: CSARDLGQSLFWEQYF.

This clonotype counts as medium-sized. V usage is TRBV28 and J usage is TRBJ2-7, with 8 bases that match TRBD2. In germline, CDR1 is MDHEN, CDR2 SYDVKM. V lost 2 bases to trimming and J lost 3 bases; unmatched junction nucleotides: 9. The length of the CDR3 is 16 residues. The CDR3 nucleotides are TGTGCCAGCAGTTTAAGGACTAGCCGAAAAAACTACGAGCAGTACTTC. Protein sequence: CASSLRTSRKNYEQYF.

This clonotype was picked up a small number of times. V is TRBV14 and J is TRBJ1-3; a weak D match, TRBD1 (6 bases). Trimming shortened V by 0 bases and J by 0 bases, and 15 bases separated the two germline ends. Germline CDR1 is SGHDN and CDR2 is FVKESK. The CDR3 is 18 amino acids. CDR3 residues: CASSQDWGQDHSGNTIYF. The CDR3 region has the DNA TGTGCCAGCAGCCAAGATTGGGGGCAGGACCACTCTGGAAACACCATATATTTT.

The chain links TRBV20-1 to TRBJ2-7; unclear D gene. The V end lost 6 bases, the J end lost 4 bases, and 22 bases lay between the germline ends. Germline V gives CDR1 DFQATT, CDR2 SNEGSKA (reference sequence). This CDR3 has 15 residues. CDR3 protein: CSALPTGWGGYEQYF. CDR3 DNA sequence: TGCAGTGCCCTCCCAACCGGGTGGGGTGGATACGAGCAGTACTTC.

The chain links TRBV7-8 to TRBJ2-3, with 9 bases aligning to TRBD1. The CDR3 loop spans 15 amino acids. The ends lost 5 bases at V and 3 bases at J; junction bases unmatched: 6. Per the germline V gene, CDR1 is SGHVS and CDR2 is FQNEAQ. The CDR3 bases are TGTGCCAGCAGCCACCCGGGACAGGGTACAGATACGCAGTATTTT. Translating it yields CASSHPGQGTDTQYF.

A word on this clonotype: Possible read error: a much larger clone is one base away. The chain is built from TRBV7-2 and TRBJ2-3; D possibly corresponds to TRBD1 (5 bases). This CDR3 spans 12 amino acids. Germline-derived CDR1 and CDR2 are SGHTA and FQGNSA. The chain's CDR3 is CASTDSTDSQYF. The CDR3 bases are TGTGCCAGCACCGACAGCACAGATTCGCAGTATTTT. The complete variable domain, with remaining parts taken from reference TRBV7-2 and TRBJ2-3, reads GAGVSQSPSNKVTEKGKDVELRCDPISGHTALYWYRQSLGQGLEFLIYFQGNSAPDKSGLPSDRFSAERTGGSVSTLTIQRTQQEDSAVYLCASTDSTDSQYFGPGTRLTVL.

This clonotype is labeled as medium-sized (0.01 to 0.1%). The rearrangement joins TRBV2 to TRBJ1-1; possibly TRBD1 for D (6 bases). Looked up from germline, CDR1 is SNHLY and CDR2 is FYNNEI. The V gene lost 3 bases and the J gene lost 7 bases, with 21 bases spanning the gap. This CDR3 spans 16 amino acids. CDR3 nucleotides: TGTGCCAGCAGTGAGTTCGTCGGGACAAGGTTGGATGAAGCTTTCTTT. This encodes CASSEFVGTRLDEAFF.

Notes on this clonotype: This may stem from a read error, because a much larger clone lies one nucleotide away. The CDR3 is CASSATEGQGSYEQYF. CDR3 nucleotides: TGTGCCAGCAGTGCCACAGAGGGACAGGGGAGTTACGAGCAGTACTTC. The V call is TRBV6-1, the J call TRBJ2-7, with 10 nucleotides matching TRBD1. Germline V gene lookup returns CDR1 MNHNS and CDR2 SASEGT. Unmatched junction bases numbered 10, after V lost 4 bases and J lost 4 bases. This CDR3 has 16 amino acids.

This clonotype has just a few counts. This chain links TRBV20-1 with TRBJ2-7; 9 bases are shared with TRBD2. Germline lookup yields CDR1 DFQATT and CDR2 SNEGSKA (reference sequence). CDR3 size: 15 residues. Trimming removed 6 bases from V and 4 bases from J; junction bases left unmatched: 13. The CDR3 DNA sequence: TGCAGTGCCGCAAAAATCCCGGGACTAGCTTACGAGCAGTACTTC. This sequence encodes CSAAKIPGLAYEQYF.

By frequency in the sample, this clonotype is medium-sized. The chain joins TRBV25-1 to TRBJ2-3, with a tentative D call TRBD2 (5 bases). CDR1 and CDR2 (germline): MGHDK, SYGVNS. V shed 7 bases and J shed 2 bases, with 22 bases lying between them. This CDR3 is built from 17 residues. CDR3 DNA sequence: TGTGCCAGCACCCCCACAGCGGTATTGGGTTACACAGATACGCAGTATTTT. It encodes CASTPTAVLGYTDTQYF.

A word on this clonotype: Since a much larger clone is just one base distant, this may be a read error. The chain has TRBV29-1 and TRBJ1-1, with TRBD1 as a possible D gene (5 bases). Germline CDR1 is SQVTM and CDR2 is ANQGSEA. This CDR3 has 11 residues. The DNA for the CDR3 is TGCGGAACAGGAGTCGTCACTGAAGCTTCCTTT. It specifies CGTGVVTEASF.

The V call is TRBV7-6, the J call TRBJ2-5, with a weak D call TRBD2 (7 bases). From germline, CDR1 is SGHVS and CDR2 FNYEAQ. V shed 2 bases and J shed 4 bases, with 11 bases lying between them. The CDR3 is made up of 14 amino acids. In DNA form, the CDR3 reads TGTGCCAGCAGCTTAACGGGGGGCATAGAGACCCAGTACTTC. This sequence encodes CASSLTGGIETQYF.

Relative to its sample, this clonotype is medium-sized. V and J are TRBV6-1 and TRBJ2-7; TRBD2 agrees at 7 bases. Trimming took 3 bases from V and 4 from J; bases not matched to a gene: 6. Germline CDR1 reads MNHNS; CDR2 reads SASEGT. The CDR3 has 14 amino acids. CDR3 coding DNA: TGTGCCAGCAGTGATCTCGGGAGGACATACGAGCAGTACTTC. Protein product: CASSDLGRTYEQYF.

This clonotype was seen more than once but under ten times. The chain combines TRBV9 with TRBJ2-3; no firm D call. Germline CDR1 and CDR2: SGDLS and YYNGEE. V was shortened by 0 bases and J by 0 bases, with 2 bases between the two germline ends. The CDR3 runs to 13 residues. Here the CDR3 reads CASSVVSTDTQYF. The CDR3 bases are TGTGCCAGCAGCGTAGTTAGCACAGATACGCAGTATTTT.

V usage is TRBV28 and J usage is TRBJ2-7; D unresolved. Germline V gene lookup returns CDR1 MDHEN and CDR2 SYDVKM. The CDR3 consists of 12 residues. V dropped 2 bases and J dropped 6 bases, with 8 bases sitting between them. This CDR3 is CASSLGVFEQYF. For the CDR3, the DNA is TGTGCCAGCAGTTTAGGGGTGTTCGAGCAGTACTTC.

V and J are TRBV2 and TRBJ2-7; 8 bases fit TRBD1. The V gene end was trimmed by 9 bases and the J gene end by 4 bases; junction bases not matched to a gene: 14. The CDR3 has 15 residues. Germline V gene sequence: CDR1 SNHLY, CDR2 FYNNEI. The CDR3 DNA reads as TGTGCCAGTACTAACTCCCGGGACAGGAGTTACGAGCAGTACTTC. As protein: CASTNSRDRSYEQYF.

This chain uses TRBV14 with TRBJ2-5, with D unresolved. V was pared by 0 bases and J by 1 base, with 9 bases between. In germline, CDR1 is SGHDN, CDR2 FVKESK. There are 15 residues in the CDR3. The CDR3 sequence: CASSQEASGQETQYF. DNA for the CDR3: TGTGCCAGCAGCCAAGAAGCATCAGGCCAAGAGACCCAGTACTTC.

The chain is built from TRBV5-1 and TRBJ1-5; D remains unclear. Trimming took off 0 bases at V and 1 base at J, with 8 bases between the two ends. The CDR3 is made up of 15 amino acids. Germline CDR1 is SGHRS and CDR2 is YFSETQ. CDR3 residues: CASSLAGGSNQPQHF. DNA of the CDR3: TGCGCCAGCAGCTTGGCGGGTGGAAGCAATCAGCCCCAGCATTTT.

CDR3 region: CASSFAYGSADTQYF. CDR3 in DNA: TGTGCCAGCAGTTTTGCTTACGGGAGCGCAGATACGCAGTATTTT. V is TRBV28 and J is TRBJ2-3, with D maybe TRBD2 (6 bases). The CDR3 has 15 residues. V was pared by 3 bases and J by 4 bases, with 14 bases between. Germline V lookup: CDR1 MDHEN, CDR2 SYDVKM.